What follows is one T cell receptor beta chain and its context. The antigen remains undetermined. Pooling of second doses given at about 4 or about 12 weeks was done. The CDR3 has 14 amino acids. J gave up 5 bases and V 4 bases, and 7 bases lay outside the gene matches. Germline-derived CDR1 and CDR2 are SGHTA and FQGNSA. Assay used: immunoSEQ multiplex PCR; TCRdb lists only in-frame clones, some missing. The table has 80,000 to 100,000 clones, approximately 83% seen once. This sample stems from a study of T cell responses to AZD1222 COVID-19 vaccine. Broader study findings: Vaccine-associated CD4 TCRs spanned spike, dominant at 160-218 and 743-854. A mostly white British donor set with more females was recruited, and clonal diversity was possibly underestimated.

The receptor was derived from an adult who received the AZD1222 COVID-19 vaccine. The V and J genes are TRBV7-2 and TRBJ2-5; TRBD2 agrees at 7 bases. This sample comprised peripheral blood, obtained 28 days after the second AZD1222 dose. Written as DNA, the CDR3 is TGTGCCAGCAGCTATAGCGGGCCGGAGGAGACCCAGTACTTC. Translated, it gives CASSYSGPEETQYF.